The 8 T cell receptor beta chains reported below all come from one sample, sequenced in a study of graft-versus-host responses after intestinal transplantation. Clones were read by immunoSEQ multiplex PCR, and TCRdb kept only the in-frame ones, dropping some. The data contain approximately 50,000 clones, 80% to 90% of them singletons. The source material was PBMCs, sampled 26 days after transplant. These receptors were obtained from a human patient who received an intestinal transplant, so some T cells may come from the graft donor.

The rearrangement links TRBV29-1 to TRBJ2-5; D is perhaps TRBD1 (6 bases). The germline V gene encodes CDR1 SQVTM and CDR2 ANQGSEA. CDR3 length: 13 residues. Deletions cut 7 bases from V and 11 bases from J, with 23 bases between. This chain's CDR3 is CSAAGALRDEQYF. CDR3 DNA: TGCAGCGCAGCAGGGGCGCTGAGGGATGAGCAGTACTTC.

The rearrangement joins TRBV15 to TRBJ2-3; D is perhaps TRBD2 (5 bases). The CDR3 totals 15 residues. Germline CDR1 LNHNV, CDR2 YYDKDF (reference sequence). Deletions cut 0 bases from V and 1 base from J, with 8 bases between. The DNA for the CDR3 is TGTGCCACCAGCAGAGATCAGAGGGGCACAGATACGCAGTATTTT. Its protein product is CATSRDQRGTDTQYF.

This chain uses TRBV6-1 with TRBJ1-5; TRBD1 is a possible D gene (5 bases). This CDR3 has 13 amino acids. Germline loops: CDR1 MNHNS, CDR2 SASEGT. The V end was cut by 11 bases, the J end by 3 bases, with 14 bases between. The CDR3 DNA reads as TGTGCCGGAACCCAGGGTTCCAATCAGCCCCAGCATTTT. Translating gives CAGTQGSNQPQHF.

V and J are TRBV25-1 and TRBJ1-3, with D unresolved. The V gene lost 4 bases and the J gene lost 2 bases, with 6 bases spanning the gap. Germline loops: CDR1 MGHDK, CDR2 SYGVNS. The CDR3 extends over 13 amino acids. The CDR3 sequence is CASSVQTGNTIYF. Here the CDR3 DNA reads TGTGCCAGCAGTGTACAAACTGGAAACACCATATATTTT.

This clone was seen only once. The CDR3 is CASVPSGGTGETQYF. The CDR3 DNA reads TGTGCCAGCGTACCTAGCGGGGGGACGGGGGAGACCCAGTACTTC. The rearrangement joins TRBV27 to TRBJ2-5, with 11 bases lining up with TRBD2. This CDR3 region has 15 residues. From germline, CDR1 is MNHEY and CDR2 SMNVEV (reference sequence). V lost 8 bases, J lost 5 bases, and 10 bases stayed unmatched.

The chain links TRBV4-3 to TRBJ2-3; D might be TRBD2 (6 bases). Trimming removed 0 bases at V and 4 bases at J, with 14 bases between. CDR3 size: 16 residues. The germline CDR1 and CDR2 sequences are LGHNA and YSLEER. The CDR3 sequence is CASSQDRRVVADTQYF. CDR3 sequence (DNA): TGCGCCAGCAGCCAAGATCGGAGGGTCGTGGCAGATACGCAGTATTTT.

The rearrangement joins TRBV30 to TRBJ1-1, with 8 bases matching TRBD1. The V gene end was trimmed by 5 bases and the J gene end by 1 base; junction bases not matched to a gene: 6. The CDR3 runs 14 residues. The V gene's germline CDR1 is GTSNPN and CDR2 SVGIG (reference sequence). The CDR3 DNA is TGTGCCTGGGGCAGGGGGACAGGGAACACTGAAGCTTTCTTT. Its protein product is CAWGRGTGNTEAFF.

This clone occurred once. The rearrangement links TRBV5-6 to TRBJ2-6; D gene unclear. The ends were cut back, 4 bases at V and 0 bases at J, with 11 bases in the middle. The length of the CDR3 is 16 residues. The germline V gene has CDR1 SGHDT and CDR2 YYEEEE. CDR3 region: CASSLIILSGANVLTF. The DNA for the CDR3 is TGTGCCAGCAGCCTAATTATACTCTCTGGGGCCAACGTCCTGACTTTC.